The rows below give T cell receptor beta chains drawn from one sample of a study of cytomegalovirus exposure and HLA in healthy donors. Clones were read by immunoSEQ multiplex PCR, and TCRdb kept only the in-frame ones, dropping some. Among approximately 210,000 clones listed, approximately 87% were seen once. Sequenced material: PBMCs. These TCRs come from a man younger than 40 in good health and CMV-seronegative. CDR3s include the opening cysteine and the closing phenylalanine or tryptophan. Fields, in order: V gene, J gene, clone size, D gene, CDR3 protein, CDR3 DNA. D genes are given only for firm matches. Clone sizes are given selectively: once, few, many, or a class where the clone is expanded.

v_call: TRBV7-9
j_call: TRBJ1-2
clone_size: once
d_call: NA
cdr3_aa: CASSPGSRGYTF
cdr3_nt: TGTGCCAGCAGCCCGGGGTCGCGCGGCTACACCTTC

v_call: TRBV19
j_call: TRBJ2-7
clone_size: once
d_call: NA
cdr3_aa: CASSNGEAYEQYF
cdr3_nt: TGTGCCAGTAGTAATGGGGAGGCCTACGAGCAGTACTTC

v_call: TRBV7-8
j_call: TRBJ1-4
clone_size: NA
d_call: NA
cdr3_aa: CASSLTYEKLFF
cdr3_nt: TGTGCCAGCAGCTTAACTTACGAAAAACTGTTTTTT

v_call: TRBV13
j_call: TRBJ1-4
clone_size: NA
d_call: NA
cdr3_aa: CASSLNRATNEKLFF
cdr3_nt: TGTGCCAGCAGCCTAAACCGGGCAACTAATGAAAAACTGTTTTTT

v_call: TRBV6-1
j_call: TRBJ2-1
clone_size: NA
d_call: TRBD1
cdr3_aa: CASSGQGSKSYNEQFF
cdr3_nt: TGTGCCAGCAGTGGACAGGGCAGTAAGTCCTACAATGAGCAGTTCTTC

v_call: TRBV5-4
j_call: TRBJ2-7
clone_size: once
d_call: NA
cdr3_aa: CASSFSTGLGEQYF
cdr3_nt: TGTGCCAGCAGCTTCTCTACAGGGCTTGGCGAGCAGTACTTC

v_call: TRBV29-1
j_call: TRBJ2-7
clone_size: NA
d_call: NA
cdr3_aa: CSVEDSRGLAYEQYF
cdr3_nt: TGCAGCGTTGAAGATAGCAGGGGCCTCGCCTACGAGCAGTACTTC

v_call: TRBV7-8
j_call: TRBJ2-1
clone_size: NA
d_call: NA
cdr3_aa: CASSYPTGEQFF
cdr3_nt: TGTGCCAGCAGCTATCCCACTGGTGAGCAGTTCTTC

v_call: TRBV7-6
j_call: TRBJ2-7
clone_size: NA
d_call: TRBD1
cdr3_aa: CASSPTGGYEQYF
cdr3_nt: TGTGCCAGCAGCCCCACAGGGGGCTACGAGCAGTACTTC

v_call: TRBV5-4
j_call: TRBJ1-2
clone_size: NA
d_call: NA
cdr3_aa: CASSLAGNYGYTF
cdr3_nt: TGTGCCAGCAGCTTAGCAGGGAACTATGGCTACACCTTC

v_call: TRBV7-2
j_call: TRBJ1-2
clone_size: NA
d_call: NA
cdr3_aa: CASSSKAGQRFYGYTF
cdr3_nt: TGTGCCAGCAGCTCAAAGGCGGGGCAGCGCTTCTATGGCTACACCTTC

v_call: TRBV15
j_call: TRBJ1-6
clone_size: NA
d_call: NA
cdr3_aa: CATSRADNSYNSPLHF
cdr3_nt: TGTGCCACCAGCAGAGCAGATAACTCCTATAATTCACCCCTCCACTTT

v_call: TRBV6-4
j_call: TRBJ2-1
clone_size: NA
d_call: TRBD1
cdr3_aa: CASSETGLNEQFF
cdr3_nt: TGTGCCAGCAGTGAGACAGGGCTCAATGAGCAGTTCTTC

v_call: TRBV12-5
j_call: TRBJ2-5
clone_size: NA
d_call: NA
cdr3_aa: CASGLQGRGRETQYF
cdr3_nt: TGTGCTAGTGGTTTGCAGGGCAGGGGGAGGGAGACCCAGTACTTC

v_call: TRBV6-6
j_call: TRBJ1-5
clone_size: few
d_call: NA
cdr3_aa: CASAVSRNQPQHF
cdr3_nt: TGTGCCAGCGCCGTTAGTCGAAATCAGCCCCAGCATTTT

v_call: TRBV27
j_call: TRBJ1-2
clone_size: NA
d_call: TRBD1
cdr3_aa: CASRTGDRAGGYTF
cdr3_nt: TGTGCCAGTCGTACAGGGGACAGGGCGGGCGGCTACACCTTC

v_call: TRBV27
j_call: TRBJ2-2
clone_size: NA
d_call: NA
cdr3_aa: CASSFQGGFGTGELFF
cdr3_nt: TGTGCCAGCAGTTTCCAGGGGGGCTTCGGCACCGGGGAGCTGTTTTTT

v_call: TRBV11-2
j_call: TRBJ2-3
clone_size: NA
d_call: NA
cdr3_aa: CASSLAALSTDTQYF
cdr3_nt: TGTGCCAGCAGCTTAGCCGCCCTAAGCACAGATACGCAGTATTTT

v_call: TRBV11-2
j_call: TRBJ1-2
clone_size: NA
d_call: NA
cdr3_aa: CASSGTGAARHGYTF
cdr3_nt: TGTGCCAGCAGCGGAACAGGCGCCGCACGGCATGGCTACACCTTC

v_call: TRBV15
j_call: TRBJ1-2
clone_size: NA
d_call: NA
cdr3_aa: CATSRVAGDGYTF
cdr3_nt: TGTGCCACCAGCAGAGTCGCAGGGGATGGCTACACCTTC

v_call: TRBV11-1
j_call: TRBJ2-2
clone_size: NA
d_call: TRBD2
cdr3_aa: CASSLVAGFGELFF
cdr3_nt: TGTGCCAGCAGCTTAGTAGCGGGATTTGGGGAGCTGTTTTTT

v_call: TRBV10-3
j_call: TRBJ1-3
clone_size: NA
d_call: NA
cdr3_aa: CAISEDGGYSGNTIYF
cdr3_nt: TGTGCCATCAGTGAGGATGGGGGCTACTCTGGAAACACCATATATTTT

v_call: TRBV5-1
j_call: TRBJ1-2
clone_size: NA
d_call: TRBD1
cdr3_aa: CASSLVEGADGYTF
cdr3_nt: TGCGCCAGCAGCTTGGTCGAGGGGGCAGATGGCTACACCTTC

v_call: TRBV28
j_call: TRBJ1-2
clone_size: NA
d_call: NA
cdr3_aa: CASSFWQAGYTF
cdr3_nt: TGTGCCAGCAGTTTCTGGCAGGCGGGCTACACCTTC

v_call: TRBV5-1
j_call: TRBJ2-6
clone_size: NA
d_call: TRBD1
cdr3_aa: CASSLDRAGANGLTF
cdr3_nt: TGCGCCAGCAGCTTAGACAGGGCTGGGGCCAACGGCCTGACTTTC

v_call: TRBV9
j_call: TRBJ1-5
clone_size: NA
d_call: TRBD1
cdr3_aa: CASSSGTGSNQPQHF
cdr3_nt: TGTGCCAGCAGCTCCGGGACAGGAAGCAATCAGCCCCAGCATTTT

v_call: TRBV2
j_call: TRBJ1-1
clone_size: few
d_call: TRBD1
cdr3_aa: CASSVRGPTEAFF
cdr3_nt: TGTGCCAGCAGTGTTAGGGGGCCCACTGAAGCTTTCTTT

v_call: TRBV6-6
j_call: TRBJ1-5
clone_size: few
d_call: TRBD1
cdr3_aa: CASSGPTGLEPEHF
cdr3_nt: TGTGCCAGCAGTGGACCGACAGGGTTAGAGCCCGAGCATTTT

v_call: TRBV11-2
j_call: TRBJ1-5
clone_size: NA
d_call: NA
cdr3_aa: CASSFTGDQPQHF
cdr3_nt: TGTGCCAGCAGCTTTACGGGGGACCAGCCCCAGCATTTT

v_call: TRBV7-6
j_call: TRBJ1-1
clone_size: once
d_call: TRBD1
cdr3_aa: CASSLGGGGGTEAFF
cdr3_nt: TGTGCCAGCAGCTTAGGAGGGGGCGGAGGCACTGAAGCTTTCTTT

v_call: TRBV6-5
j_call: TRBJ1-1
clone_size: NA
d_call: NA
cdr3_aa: CASKEALGSTEAFF
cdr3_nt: TGTGCCAGCAAAGAGGCTCTGGGGAGCACTGAAGCTTTCTTT